This T cell receptor beta chain was observed in a study of yellow fever vaccine responses in identical twins. Broader study findings: A vaccine T cell response that seemed partly convergent and partly personalized was reported in twins.

TCRdb itself ran the RT-PCR reads through MiXCR, one entry per CDR3 protein. The sample lists 2,200 or so distinct CDR3 sequences, over 65% occurring once. This CDR3 is 13 amino acids long. The V end was cut by 10 bases, the J end by 3 bases, with 13 bases between. Per germline, CDR1 MDHEN and CDR2 SYDVKM. This clonotype was seen only once. The antigen is not known. The J gene is TRBJ1-5, the V gene TRBV28; D call uncertain. This sequence originates from a woman younger than 35 who received the yellow fever vaccine. The sequencing used T cells from blood (PBMCs), unsorted or a sorted subset (not recorded which), collected before or after yellow fever vaccination (not recorded which). Here the CDR3 DNA reads TGTGCCACCGACACCGGCTCCAATCAGCCCCAGCATTTT. Protein: CATDTGSNQPQHF.